The clone carrying this T cell receptor (beta chain) appeared once. The antigen is unknown. A second about 7 to 11 cycle PCR used barcoded and J-beta primers. TCRdb analysed the 5' RACE reads with MiXCR anew, one entry per CDR3 protein. Among 700,000 to 950,000 distinct CDR3 sequences listed, about three fifths were seen once. This entry comes from a study of blood T cells in healthy people across ages. The study, taken as a whole, reports: Estimated diversity that came from one million T cells was considered an underestimate.

Germline CDR1 is LGHNA and CDR2 is YNFKEQ. This CDR3 comprises 17 residues. V shed 0 bases and J 4 bases; nucleotides not matched to a gene: 2. Sequenced sample: blood. This chain uses TRBV4-2 with TRBJ2-1; 14 nucleotides line up with TRBD2. The sequence derives from a man younger than 45 in good health. CDR3 DNA sequence: TGTGCCAGCAGCCAAGAGGGGACTAGCGGGGGTTACAATGAGCAGTTCTTC. Its protein is CASSQEGTSGGYNEQFF.